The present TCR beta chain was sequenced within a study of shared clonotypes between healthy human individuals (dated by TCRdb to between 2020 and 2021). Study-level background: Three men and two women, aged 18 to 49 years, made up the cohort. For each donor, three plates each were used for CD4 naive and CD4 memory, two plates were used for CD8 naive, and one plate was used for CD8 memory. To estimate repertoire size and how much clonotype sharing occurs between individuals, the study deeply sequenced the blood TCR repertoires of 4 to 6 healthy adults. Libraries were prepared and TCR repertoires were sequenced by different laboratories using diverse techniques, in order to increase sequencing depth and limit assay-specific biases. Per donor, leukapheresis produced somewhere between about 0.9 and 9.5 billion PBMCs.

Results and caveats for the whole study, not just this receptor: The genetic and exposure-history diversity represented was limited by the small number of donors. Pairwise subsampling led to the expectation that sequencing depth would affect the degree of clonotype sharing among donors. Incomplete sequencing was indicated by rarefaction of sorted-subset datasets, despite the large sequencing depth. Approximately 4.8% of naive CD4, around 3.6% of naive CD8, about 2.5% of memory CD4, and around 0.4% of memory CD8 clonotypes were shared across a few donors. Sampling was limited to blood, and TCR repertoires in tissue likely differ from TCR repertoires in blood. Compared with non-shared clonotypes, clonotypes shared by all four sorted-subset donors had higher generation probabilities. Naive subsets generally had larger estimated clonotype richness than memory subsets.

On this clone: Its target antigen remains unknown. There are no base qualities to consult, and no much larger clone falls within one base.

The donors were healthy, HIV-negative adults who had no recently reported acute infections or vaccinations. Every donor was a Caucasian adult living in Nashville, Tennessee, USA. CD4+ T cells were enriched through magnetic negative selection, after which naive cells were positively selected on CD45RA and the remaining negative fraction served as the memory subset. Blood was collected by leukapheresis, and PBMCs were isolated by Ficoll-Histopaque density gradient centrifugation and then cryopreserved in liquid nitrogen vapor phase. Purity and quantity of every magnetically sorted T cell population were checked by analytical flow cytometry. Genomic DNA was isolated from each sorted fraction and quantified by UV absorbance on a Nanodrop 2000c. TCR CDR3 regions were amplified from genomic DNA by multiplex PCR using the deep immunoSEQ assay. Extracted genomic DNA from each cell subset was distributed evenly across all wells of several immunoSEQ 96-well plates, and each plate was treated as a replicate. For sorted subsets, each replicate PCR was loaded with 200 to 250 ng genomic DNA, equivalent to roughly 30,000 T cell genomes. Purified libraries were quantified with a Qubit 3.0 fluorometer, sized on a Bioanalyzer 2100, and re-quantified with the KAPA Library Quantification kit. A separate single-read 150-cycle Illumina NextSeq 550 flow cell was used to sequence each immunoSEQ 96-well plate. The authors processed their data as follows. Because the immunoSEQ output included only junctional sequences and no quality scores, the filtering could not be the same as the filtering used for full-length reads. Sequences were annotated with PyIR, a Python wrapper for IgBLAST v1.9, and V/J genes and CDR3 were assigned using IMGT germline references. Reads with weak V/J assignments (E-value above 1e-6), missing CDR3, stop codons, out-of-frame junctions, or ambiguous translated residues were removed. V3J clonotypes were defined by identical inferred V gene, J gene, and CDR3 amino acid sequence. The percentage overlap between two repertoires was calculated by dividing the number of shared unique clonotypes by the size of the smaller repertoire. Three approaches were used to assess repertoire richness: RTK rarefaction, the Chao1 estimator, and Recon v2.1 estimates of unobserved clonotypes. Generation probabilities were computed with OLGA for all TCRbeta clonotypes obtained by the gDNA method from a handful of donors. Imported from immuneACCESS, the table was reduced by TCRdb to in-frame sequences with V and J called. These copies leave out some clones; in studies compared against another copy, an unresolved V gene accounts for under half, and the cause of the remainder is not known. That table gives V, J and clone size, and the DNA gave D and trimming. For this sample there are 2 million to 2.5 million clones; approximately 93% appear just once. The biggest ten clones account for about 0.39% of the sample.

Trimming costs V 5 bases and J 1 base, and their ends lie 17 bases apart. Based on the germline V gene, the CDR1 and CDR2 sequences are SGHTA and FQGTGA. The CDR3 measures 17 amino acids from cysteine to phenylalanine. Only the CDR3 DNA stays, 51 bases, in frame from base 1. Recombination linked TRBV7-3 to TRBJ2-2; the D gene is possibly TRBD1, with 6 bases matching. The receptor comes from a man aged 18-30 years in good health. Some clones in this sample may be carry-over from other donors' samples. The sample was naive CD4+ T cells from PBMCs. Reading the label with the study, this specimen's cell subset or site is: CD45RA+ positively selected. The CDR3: CASSPQNRALNTGELFF. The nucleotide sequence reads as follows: TGTGCCAGCAGCCCCCAAAACAGGGCCCTGAACACCGGGGAGCTGTTTTTT.